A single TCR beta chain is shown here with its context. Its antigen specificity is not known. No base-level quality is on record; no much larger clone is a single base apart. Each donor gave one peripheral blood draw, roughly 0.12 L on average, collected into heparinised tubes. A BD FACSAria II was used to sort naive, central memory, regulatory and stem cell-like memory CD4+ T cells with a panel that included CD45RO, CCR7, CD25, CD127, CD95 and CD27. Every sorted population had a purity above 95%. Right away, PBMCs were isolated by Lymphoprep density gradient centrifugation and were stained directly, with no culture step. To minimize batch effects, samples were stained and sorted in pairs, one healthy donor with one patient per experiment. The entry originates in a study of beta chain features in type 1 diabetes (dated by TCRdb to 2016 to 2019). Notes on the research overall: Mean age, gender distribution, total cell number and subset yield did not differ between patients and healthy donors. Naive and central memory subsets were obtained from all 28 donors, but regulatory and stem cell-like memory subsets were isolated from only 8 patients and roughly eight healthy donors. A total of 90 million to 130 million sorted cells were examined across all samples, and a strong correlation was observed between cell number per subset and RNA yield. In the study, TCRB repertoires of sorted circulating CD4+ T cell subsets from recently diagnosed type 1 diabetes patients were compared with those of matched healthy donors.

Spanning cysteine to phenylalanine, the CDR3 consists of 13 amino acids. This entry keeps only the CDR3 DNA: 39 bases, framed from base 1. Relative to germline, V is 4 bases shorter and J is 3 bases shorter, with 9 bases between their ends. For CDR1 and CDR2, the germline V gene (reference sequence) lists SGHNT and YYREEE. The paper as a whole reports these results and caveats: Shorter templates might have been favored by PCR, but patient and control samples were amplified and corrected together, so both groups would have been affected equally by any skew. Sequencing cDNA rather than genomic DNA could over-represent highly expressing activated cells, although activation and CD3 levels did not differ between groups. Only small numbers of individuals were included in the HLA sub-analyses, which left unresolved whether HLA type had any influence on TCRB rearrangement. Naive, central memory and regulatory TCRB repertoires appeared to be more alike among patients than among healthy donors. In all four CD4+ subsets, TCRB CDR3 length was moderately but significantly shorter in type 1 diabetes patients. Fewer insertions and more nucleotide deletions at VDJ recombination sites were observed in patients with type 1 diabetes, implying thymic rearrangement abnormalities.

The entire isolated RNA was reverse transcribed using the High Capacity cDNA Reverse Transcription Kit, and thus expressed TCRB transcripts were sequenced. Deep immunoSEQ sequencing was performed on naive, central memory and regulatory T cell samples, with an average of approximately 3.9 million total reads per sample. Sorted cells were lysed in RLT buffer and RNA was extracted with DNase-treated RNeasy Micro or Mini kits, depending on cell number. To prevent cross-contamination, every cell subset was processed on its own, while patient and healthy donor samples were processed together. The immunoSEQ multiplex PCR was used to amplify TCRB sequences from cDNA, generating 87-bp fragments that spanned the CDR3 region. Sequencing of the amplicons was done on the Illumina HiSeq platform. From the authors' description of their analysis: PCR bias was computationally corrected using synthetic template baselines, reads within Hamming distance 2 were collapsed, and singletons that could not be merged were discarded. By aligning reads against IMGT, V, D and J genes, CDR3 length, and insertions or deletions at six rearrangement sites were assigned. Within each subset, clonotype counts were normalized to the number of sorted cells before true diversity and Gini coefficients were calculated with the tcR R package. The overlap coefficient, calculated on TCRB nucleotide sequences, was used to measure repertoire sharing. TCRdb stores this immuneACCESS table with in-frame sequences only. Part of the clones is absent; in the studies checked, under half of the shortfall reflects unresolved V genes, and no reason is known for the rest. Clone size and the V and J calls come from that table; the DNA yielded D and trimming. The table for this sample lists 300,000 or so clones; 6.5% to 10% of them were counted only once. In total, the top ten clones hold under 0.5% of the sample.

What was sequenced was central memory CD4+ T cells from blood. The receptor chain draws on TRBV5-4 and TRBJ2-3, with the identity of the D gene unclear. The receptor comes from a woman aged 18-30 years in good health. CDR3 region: CASSPMGTDTQYF. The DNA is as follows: TGTGCCAGCAGCCCGATGGGTACAGATACGCAGTATTTT.